This T cell receptor beta chain appears in the sequencing data of a study of shared clonotypes between healthy human individuals. As for the study in general: Three CD4 naive, three CD4 memory, two CD8 naive and one CD8 memory plate were used per donor. Findings of the study overall: Unshared clonotypes carried lower generation probabilities than those common to all four donors.

On this clone: Its antigen is undetermined.

A deep-level run was used for the assay. Approximately 30,000 T cell genomes (approximately 190 ng DNA) went into each sorted-subset replicate. TCRdb's table, derived via immunoSEQ multiplex PCR, lists solely in-frame clones and lacks some. This table holds over a million clones, around 97% found once. This CDR3 is 17 amino acids long. Germline V gene lookup returns CDR1 SGHRS and CDR2 YFSETQ. Trimming took off 0 bases at V and 6 bases at J, with 22 bases between the two ends. The sample taken for sequencing was naive CD4+ T cells sorted from blood. Stated subset: CD45RA+ positively selected. The chain links TRBV5-1 to TRBJ2-7, with D maybe TRBD1 (5 bases). This receptor was identified in a man aged 25 to 40 in good health. For the CDR3, the DNA is TGCGCCAGCAGCTTGGGACCTTCCGGACACGTATCTTCCGAGCAGTACTTC. As protein: CASSLGPSGHVSSEQYF.